Listed below are T cell receptor beta chains from one sample, sequenced in a study of T cells in tuberculosis. Clones were read by immunoSEQ multiplex PCR, and TCRdb kept only the in-frame ones, dropping some. Here the sample spans roughly 34,000 clones, 97% being singletons. The sequencing sample was made of PBMCs. The source of these receptors is a donor aged 10 to 29 with latent tuberculosis or without tuberculosis infection. Both conserved end residues are part of each CDR3. D genes are given only for firm matches. Clone size appears in some rows only: once, few, many, or a class for an expanded clone.

>.|TRBJ2-6|once|TRBV2
CASSAPESSRANVLTF
TGTGCCAGCAGTGCCCCCGAGAGCTCTCGGGCCAACGTCCTGACTTTC
>.|TRBJ1-1|.|TRBV5-1
CASSLKPDTEAFF
TGCGCCAGCAGCTTGAAGCCCGACACTGAAGCTTTCTTT
>TRBD2|TRBJ2-7|once|TRBV28
CASSLGLAGPMWYEQYF
TGTGCCAGCAGCCTGGGACTAGCGGGACCTATGTGGTACGAGCAGTACTTC
>TRBD2|TRBJ2-3|.|TRBV27
CASSPGGRGDSDTQYF
TGTGCCAGCAGTCCGGGGGGGCGGGGGGATTCCGATACGCAGTATTTT
>TRBD2|TRBJ2-2|.|TRBV2
CASSREGAGNTGELFF
TGTGCCAGCAGTAGGGAGGGCGCGGGGAACACCGGGGAGCTGTTTTTT
>TRBD2|TRBJ2-1|.|TRBV25-1
CASSDGTRGEQFF
TGTGCCAGCAGTGATGGGACTAGGGGTGAGCAGTTCTTC
>.|TRBJ1-2|.|TRBV29-1
CSVEDHSGGYTF
TGCAGCGTTGAAGATCACTCGGGGGGCTACACCTTC
>TRBD2|TRBJ2-1|.|TRBV6-5
CASRQRTSGTPSVF
TGTGCCAGCAGACAAAGGACTAGCGGGACCCCGTCGGTCTTC
>TRBD2|TRBJ2-1|.|TRBV6-5
CASRQASGYNEQFF
TGTGCCAGCAGGCAGGCTAGCGGCTACAATGAGCAGTTCTTC
>TRBD1|TRBJ2-5|.|TRBV6-1
CASSEPGQGWRETQYF
TGTGCCAGCAGTGAGCCGGGACAGGGTTGGAGAGAGACCCAGTACTTC
>.|TRBJ2-7|.|TRBV5-1
CASSLHGDSYEQYF
TGCGCCAGCAGCTTGCACGGGGACTCCTACGAGCAGTACTTC
>TRBD1|TRBJ1-1|.|TRBV7-3
CASSPGTANTEAFF
TGTGCCAGCAGCCCCGGGACAGCGAACACTGAAGCTTTCTTT
>.|TRBJ1-2|once|TRBV19
CASSFDVDTSDGYTF
TGTGCCAGTAGTTTCGACGTTGACACCTCGGATGGCTACACCTTC
>TRBD2|TRBJ2-5|.|TRBV11-3
CASSLGLAGGVRETQYF
TGTGCCAGCAGCCTAGGACTAGCGGGAGGTGTACGCGAGACCCAGTACTTC
>.|TRBJ1-4|.|TRBV20-1
CSLNIEKLFF
TGCAGTCTCAACATAGAAAAACTGTTTTTT
>.|TRBJ2-5|.|TRBV6-6
CASSYVGARVSETQYF
TGTGCCAGCAGTTATGTGGGAGCTAGGGTTAGTGAGACCCAGTACTTC
>TRBD2|TRBJ2-7|.|TRBV7-8
CASSLAGDINEQYF
TGTGCCAGCAGTTTAGCGGGAGATATCAACGAGCAGTACTTC
>TRBD2|TRBJ2-2|.|TRBV5-1
CASSLDPTSGWTGELFF
TGCGCCAGCAGCTTGGACCCCACTAGCGGGTGGACCGGGGAGCTGTTTTTT
>.|TRBJ1-1|.|TRBV23-1
CASSQSAGTEAFF
TGCGCCAGCAGTCAATCGGCGGGAACTGAAGCTTTCTTT
>.|TRBJ2-5|.|TRBV5-1
CASSLTRETQYF
TGCGCCAGCAGCTTGACTAGAGAGACCCAGTACTTC
>.|TRBJ1-1|.|TRBV11-2
CASSLVGGAGTEAFF
TGTGCCAGCAGCTTAGTTGGAGGGGCCGGGACTGAAGCTTTCTTT
>.|TRBJ1-3|once|TRBV10-3
CAIGGGRDSGNTIYF
TGTGCCATCGGGGGGGGCAGGGATTCTGGAAACACCATATATTTT
>.|TRBJ2-3|.|TRBV30
CAWTAGLSTDTQYF
TGTGCCTGGACCGCAGGACTTAGCACAGATACGCAGTATTTT
>TRBD1|TRBJ2-5|.|TRBV19
CASSGQGRETQYF
TGTGCCAGTAGTGGACAGGGGCGAGAGACCCAGTACTTC
>.|TRBJ1-5|.|TRBV18
CASSRTGSNQPQHF
TGTGCCAGCTCCAGAACAGGGAGCAATCAGCCCCAGCATTTT
>.|TRBJ1-2|.|TRBV29-1
CSVEGGGYGYTF
TGCAGCGTTGAAGGGGGAGGCTATGGCTACACCTTC
>.|TRBJ1-2|.|TRBV19
CASDRKNNYGYTF
TGTGCCAGCGACAGGAAGAATAACTATGGCTACACCTTC
>TRBD1|TRBJ2-2|.|TRBV10-3
CAISVLTGDRNTGELFF
TGTGCCATCAGTGTCCTTACCGGGGACAGGAACACCGGGGAGCTGTTTTTT
>.|TRBJ1-5|once|TRBV19
CASTPWGGNSNQPQHF
TGTGCCAGTACCCCTTGGGGGGGTAATAGCAATCAGCCCCAGCATTTT
>.|TRBJ1-1|.|TRBV5-4
CASRPIYGGGIGSEAFF
TGTGCCAGTAGGCCGATTTATGGGGGCGGCATTGGCTCTGAAGCTTTCTTT
>TRBD1|TRBJ1-2|.|TRBV9
CASSAQGSYGYTF
TGTGCCAGCAGCGCACAGGGGAGCTATGGCTACACCTTC
>TRBD2|TRBJ2-7|.|TRBV6-6
CASTSTSGSYEQYF
TGTGCCAGCACTTCAACTAGCGGATCCTACGAGCAGTACTTC
>.|TRBJ2-2|.|TRBV5-1
CASSLLSDTGELFF
TGCGCCAGCAGCTTGCTAAGCGACACCGGGGAGCTGTTTTTT
>.|TRBJ2-7|.|TRBV5-1
CASSTDPGTPYEQYF
TGCGCCAGCAGCACGGATCCAGGGACACCCTACGAGCAGTACTTC
>TRBD1|TRBJ2-7|.|TRBV7-8
CASSSIPGTGDYEQYF
TGTGCCAGCAGCTCGATACCTGGGACAGGGGACTACGAGCAGTACTTC
>.|TRBJ1-1|.|TRBV7-6
CASRSTGTEAFF
TGTGCCAGCAGATCGACTGGCACTGAAGCTTTCTTT
>.|TRBJ1-2|.|TRBV5-1
CASSLDPVGGLLYGYTF
TGCGCCAGCAGCTTGGACCCTGTGGGGGGGCTGTTGTATGGCTACACCTTC
>TRBD2|TRBJ2-7|.|TRBV5-1
CASSQRELRTSGIIIDEQYF
TGCGCCAGCAGCCAAAGGGAATTAAGGACTAGCGGGATCATTATCGACGAGCAGTACTTC
>.|TRBJ2-1|.|TRBV4-1
CASSQDFTGSSYNEQFF
TGCGCCAGCAGCCAAGATTTCACCGGTAGCTCCTACAATGAGCAGTTCTTC
>.|TRBJ2-7|.|TRBV9
CASSVEGLWDEQYF
TGTGCCAGCAGCGTAGAGGGGCTTTGGGACGAGCAGTACTTC
>.|TRBJ2-2|once|TRBV2
CASSDRVAASNTGELFF
TGTGCCAGCAGTGATCGAGTAGCGGCCTCGAACACCGGGGAGCTGTTTTTT
>.|TRBJ1-1|.|TRBV7-8
CASSLGSTEAFF
TGTGCCAGCAGCTTAGGTAGTACTGAAGCTTTCTTT
>TRBD1|TRBJ2-7|.|TRBV28
CASTPTGGLGSYEQYF
TGTGCCAGCACTCCGACAGGGGGCTTAGGGTCCTACGAGCAGTACTTC
>.|TRBJ1-2|.|TRBV4-2
CASSQGGGGYGYTF
TGTGCCAGCAGCCAAGGGGGAGGCGGCTATGGCTACACCTTC
>.|TRBJ2-5|.|TRBV11-1
CASSGPQETQYF
TGTGCCAGCAGCGGGCCCCAGGAGACCCAGTACTTC
>.|TRBJ2-5|.|TRBV6-1
CASRRQVGETQYF
TGTGCCAGCAGGCGTCAGGTGGGAGAGACCCAGTACTTC
>TRBD2|TRBJ2-5|.|TRBV12-5
CASGLAIRLAGEETQYF
TGTGCTAGTGGTTTGGCCATTCGACTAGCGGGAGAAGAGACCCAGTACTTC
>.|TRBJ1-1|.|TRBV11-2
CASSFGQLNTEAFF
TGTGCCAGCAGCTTTGGACAGTTGAACACTGAAGCTTTCTTT
>.|TRBJ2-1|.|TRBV2
CASSDWGGVYNEQFF
TGTGCCAGCAGTGACTGGGGGGGCGTCTACAATGAGCAGTTCTTC
>.|TRBJ2-6|.|TRBV5-1
CASSSTPLLSGANVLTF
TGCGCCAGCAGCTCAACACCTCTCCTCTCTGGGGCCAACGTCCTGACTTTC
>TRBD2|TRBJ2-1|.|TRBV28
CASSFLAEDEQFF
TGTGCCAGCAGTTTCCTAGCGGAAGATGAGCAGTTCTTC
>.|TRBJ1-2|.|TRBV29-1
CSVVEGNYGYTF
TGCAGCGTTGTCGAGGGCAACTATGGCTACACCTTC
>TRBD2|TRBJ2-7|.|TRBV30
CAWSVFPDLADLTYEQYF
TGTGCCTGGAGTGTCTTTCCGGATCTAGCGGACCTAACCTACGAGCAGTACTTC
>.|TRBJ2-4|.|TRBV5-1
CASSLAGAQNIQYF
TGCGCCAGCAGCTTGGCAGGGGCCCAAAACATTCAGTACTTC
>TRBD2|TRBJ2-1|.|TRBV6-5
CATGLAGPNEQFF
TGTGCCACCGGACTAGCGGGCCCAAATGAGCAGTTCTTC
>TRBD2|TRBJ2-7|.|TRBV9
CASSAGLAGHYEQYF
TGTGCCAGCAGCGCCGGGCTAGCGGGGCACTACGAGCAGTACTTC
>.|TRBJ2-2|.|TRBV7-8
CASSLREQGKAGELFF
TGTGCCAGCAGCTTACGCGAGCAGGGGAAGGCCGGGGAGCTGTTTTTT